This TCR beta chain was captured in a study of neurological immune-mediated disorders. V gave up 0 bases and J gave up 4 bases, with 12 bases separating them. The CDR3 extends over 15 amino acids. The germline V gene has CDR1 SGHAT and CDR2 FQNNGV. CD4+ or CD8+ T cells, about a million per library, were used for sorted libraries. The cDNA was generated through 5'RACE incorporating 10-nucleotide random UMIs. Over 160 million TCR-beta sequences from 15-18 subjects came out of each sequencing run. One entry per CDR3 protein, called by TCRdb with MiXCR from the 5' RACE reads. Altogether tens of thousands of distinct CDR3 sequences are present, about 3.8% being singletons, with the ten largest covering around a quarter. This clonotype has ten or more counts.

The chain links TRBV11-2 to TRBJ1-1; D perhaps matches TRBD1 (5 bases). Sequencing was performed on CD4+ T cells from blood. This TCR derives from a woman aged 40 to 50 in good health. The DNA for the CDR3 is TGTGCCAGCAGCTTAGATCCAGGGTTGGGCACTGAAGCTTTCTTT. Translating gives CASSLDPGLGTEAFF.